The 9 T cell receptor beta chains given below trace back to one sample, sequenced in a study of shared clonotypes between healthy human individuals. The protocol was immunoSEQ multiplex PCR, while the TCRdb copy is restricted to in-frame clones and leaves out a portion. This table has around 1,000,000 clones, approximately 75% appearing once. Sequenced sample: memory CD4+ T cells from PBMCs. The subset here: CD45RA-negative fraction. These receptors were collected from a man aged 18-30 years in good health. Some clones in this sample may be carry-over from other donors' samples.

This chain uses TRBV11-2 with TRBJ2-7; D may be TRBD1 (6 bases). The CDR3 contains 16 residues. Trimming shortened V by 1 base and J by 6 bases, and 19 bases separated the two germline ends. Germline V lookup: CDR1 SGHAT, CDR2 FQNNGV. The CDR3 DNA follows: TGTGCCAGCAGCTTAGGGGGGCATTCGGGCCTGGGCGAGCAGTACTTC. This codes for CASSLGGHSGLGEQYF.

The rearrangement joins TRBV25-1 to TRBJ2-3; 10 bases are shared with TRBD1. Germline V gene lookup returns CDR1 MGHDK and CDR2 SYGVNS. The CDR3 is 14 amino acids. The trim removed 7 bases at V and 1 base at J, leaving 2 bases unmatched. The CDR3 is CASTGQGGTDTQYF. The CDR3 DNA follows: TGTGCCAGCACCGGACAGGGGGGCACAGATACGCAGTATTTT.

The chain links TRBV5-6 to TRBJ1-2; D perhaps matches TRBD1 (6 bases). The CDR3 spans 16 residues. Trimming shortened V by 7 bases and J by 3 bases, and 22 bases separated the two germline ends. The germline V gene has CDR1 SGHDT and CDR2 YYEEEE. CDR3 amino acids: CASSEGGAGLYYGYTF. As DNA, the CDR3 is TGTGCCAGCTCTGAGGGGGGCGCAGGTCTGTACTATGGCTACACCTTC.

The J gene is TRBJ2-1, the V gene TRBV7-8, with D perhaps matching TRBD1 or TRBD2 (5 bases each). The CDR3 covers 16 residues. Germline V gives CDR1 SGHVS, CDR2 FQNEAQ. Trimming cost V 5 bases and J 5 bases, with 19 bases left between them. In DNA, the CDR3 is TGTGCCAGCAGCCCCATTGTGACGGGACGGCACAATGAGCAGTTCTTC. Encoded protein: CASSPIVTGRHNEQFF.

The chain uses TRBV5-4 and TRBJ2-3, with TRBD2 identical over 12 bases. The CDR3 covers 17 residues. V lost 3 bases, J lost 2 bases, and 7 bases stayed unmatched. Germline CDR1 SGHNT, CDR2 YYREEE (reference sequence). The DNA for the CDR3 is TGTGCCAGCAGCTCGAAGACTAGCGGGAGTCCCACAGATACGCAGTATTTT. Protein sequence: CASSSKTSGSPTDTQYF. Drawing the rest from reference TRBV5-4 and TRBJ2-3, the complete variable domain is ETGVTQSPTHLIKTRGQQVTLRCSSQSGHNTVSWYQQALGQGPQFIFQYYREEENGRGNFPPRFSGLQFPNYSSELNVNALELDDSALYLCASSSKTSGSPTDTQYFGPGTRLTVL.

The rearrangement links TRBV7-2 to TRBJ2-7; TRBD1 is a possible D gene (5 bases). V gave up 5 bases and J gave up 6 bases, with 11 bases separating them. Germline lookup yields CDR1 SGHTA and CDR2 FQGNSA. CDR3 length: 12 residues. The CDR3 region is CASSEGATEQYF. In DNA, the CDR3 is TGTGCCAGCAGCGAAGGGGCTACCGAGCAGTACTTC.

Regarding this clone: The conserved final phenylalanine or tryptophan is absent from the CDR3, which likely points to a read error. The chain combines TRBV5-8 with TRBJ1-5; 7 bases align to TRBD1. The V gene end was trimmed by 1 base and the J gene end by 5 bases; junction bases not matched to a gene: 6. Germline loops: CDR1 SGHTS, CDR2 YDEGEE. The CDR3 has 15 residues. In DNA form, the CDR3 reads TGTGCCAGCAGCTTGATCGACAGGGACGATCAGCCCCAGCATGTT. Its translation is CASSLIDRDDQPQHV.

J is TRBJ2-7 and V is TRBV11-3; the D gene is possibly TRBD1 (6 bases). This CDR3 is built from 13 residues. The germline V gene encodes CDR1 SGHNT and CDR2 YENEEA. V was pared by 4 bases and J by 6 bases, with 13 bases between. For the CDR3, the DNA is TGTGCCAGCAGCTCCCAGGGGACGAGCGAGCAGTACTTC. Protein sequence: CASSSQGTSEQYF.

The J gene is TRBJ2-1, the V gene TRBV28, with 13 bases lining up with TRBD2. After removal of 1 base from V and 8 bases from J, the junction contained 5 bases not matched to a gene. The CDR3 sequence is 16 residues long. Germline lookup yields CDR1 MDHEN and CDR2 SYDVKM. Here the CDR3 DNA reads TGTGCCAGCAGTTTATCCAGGACTAGCGGGAGCTATGAGCAGTTCTTC. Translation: CASSLSRTSGSYEQFF.